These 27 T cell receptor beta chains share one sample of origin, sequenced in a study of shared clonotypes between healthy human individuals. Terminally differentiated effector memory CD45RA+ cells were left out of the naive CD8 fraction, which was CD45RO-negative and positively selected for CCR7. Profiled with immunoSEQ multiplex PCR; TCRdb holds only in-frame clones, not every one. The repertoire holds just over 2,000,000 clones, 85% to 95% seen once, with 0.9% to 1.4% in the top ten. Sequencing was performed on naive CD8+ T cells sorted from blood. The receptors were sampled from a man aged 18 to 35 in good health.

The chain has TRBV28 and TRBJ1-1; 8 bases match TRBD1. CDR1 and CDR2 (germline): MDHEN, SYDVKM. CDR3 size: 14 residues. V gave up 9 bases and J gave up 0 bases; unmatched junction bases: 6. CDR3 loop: CASRTGRLNTEAFF. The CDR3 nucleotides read TGTGCCAGTCGGACAGGGAGGTTGAACACTGAAGCTTTCTTT.

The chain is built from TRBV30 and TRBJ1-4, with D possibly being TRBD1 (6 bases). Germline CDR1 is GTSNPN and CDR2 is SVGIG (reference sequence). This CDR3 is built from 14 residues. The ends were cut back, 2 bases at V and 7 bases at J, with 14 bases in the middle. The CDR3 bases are TGTGCCTGGAGTCCAACAGGGTTCGGTGAAAAACTGTTTTTT. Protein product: CAWSPTGFGEKLFF.

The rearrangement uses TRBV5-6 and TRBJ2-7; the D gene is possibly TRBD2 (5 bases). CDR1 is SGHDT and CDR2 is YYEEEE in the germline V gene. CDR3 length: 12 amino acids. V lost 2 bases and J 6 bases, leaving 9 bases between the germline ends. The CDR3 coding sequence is TGTGCCAGCAGCTTATCCGAGGGCGAGCAGTACTTC. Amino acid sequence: CASSLSEGEQYF. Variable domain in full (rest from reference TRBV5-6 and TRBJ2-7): DAGVTQSPTHLIKTRGQQVTLRCSPKSGHDTVSWYQQALGQGPQFIFQYYEEEERQRGNFPDRFSGHQFPNYSSELNVNALLLGDSALYLCASSLSEGEQYFGPGTRLTVT.

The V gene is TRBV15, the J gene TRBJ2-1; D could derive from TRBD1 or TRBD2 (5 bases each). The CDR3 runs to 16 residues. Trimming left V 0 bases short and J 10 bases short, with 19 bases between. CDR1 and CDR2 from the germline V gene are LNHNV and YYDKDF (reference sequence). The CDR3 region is CATSRDQGALGEEQFF. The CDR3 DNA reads TGTGCCACCAGCAGAGATCAAGGGGCGCTTGGGGAGGAGCAGTTCTTC.

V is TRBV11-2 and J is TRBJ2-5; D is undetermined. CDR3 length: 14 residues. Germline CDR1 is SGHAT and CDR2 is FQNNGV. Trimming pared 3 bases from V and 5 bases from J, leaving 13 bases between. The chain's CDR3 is CASSLMTTSETQYF. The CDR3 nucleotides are TGTGCCAGCAGCTTGATGACGACCTCTGAGACCCAGTACTTC. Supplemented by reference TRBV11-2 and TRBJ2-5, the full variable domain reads EAGVAQSPRYKIIEKRQSVAFWCNPISGHATLYWYQQILGQGPKLLIQFQNNGVVDDSQLPKDRFSAERLKGVDSTLKIQPAKLEDSAVYLCASSLMTTSETQYFGPGTRLLVL.

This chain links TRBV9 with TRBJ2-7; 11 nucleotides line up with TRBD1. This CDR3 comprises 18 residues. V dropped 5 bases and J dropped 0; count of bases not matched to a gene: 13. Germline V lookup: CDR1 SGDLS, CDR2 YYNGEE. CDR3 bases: TGTGCCAGCAGTCCCCGGGACAGGGGGTTTTTGGGCTCCTACGAGCAGTACTTC. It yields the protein CASSPRDRGFLGSYEQYF.

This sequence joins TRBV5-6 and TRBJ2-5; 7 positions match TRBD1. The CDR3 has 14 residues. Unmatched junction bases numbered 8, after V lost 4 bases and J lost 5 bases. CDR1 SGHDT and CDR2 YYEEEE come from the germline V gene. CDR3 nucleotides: TGTGCCAGCAGCCACGGGACAGACCCGGAGACCCAGTACTTC. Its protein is CASSHGTDPETQYF.

For the CDR3, the DNA is TGTGCCAGCAGTCAAGCCCCCACAGGGGGAAACACCATATATTTT. Protein: CASSQAPTGGNTIYF. The chain joins TRBV11-2 to TRBJ1-3, with TRBD1 as a possible D gene (6 bases). The CDR3 is 15 residues long. Per germline, CDR1 SGHAT and CDR2 FQNNGV. V was clipped by 6 bases and J by 4 bases, with 16 bases between them.

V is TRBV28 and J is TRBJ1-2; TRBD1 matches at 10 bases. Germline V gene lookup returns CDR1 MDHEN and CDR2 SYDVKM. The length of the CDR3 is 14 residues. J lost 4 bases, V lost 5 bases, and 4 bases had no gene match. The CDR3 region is CASSVTGGFYGYTF. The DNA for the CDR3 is TGTGCCAGCAGTGTGACAGGGGGCTTCTATGGCTACACCTTC.

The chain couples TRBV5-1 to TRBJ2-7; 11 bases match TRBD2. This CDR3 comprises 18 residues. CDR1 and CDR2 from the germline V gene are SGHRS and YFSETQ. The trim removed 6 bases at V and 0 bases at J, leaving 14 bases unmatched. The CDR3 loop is CASKETSGARWDSYEQYF. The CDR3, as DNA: TGCGCCAGCAAAGAGACTAGCGGGGCGCGATGGGACTCCTACGAGCAGTACTTC.

The CDR3 reads CASSLVRAANNEQFF. The DNA for the CDR3 is TGCGCCAGCAGCTTGGTCCGAGCGGCCAACAATGAGCAGTTCTTC. The chain has TRBV5-1 and TRBJ2-1; maybe TRBD2 (5 bases). Germline V gene data show CDR1 as SGHRS and CDR2 as YFSETQ. Trimming stripped 0 bases from V and 5 bases from J, with 12 bases between. This CDR3 region has 15 residues. Together with reference TRBV5-1 and TRBJ2-1, the CDR3 gives the full variable domain: KAGVTQTPRYLIKTRGQQVTLSCSPISGHRSVSWYQQTPGQGLQFLFEYFSETQRNKGNFPGRFSGRQFSNSRSEMNVSTLELGDSALYLCASSLVRAANNEQFFGPGTRLTVL.

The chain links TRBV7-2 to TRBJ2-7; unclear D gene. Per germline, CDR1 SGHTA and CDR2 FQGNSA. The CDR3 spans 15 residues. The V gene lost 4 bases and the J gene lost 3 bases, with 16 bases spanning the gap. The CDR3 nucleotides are TGTGCCAGCAGCTCCCCTAGTACCCCATTCTACGAGCAGTACTTC. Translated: CASSSPSTPFYEQYF.

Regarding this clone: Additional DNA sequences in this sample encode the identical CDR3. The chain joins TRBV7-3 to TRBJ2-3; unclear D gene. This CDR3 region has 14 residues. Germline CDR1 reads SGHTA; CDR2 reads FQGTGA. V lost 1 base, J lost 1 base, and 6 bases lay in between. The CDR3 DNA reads TGTGCCAGCAGCTTAATTGGGGGCACAGATACGCAGTATTTT. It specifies CASSLIGGTDTQYF.

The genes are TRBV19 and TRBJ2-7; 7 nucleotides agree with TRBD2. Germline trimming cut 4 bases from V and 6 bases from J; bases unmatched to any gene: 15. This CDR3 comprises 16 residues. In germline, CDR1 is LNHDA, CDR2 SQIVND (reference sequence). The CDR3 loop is CASSSRPWGRASEQYF. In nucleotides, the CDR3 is TGTGCCAGTAGTAGCCGCCCGTGGGGGAGGGCCAGCGAGCAGTACTTC.

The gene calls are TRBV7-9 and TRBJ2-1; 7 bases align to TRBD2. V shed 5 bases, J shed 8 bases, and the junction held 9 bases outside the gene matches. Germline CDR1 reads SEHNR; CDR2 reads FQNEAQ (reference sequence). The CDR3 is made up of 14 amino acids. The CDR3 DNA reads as TGTGCCAGCAGCGGGAGGACGGGAGGAGATGAGCAGTTCTTC. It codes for CASSGRTGGDEQFF.

The CDR3 here is CASSPAFEPANTGELFF. CDR3 nucleotides: TGTGCCAGCAGCCCAGCTTTTGAGCCCGCGAACACCGGGGAGCTGTTTTTT. V is TRBV7-6 and J is TRBJ2-2; D not certain. CDR3 length: 17 residues. Trimming stripped 5 bases from V and 0 bases from J, with 16 bases between. Germline CDR1 and CDR2: SGHVS and FNYEAQ.

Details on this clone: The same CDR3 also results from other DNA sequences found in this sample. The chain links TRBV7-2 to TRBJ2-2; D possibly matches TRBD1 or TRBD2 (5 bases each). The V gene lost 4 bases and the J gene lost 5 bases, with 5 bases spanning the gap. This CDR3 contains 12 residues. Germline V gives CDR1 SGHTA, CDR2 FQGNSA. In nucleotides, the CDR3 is TGTGCCAGCAGCTGGGGGACCGGGGAGCTGTTTTTT. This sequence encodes CASSWGTGELFF. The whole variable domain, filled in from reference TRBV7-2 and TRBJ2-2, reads GAGVSQSPSNKVTEKGKDVELRCDPISGHTALYWYRQSLGQGLEFLIYFQGNSAPDKSGLPSDRFSAERTGGSVSTLTIQRTQQEDSAVYLCASSWGTGELFFGEGSRLTVL.

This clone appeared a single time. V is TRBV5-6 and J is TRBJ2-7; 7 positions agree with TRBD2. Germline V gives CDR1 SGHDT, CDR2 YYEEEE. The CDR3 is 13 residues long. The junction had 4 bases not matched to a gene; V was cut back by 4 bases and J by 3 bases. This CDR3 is CASSVGTIYEQYF. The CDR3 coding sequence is TGTGCCAGCAGCGTAGGGACTATCTACGAGCAGTACTTC.

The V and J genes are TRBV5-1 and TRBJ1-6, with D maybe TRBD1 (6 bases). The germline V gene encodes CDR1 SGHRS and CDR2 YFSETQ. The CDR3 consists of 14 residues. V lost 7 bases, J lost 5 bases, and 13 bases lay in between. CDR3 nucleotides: TGCGCCAGCGGGGCAGGGGCCGATAATTCACCCCTCCACTTT. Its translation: CASGAGADNSPLHF.

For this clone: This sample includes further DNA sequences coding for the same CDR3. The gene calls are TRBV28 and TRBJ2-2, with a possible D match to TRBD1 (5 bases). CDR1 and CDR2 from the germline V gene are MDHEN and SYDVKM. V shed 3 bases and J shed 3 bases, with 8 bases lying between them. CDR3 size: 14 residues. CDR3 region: CASSFLGDTGELFF. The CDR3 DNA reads TGTGCCAGCAGTTTTTTAGGGGACACCGGGGAGCTGTTTTTT.

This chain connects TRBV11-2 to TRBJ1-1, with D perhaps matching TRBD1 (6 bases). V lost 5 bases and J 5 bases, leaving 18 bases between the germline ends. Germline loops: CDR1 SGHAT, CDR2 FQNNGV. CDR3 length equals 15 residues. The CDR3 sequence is CASSPITGLGTEAFF. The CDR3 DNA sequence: TGTGCCAGCAGCCCCATAACAGGGTTGGGGACTGAAGCTTTCTTT.

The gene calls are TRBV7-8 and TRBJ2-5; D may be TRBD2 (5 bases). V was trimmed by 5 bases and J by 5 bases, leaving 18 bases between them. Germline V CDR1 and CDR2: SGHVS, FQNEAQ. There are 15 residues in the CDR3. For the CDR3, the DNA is TGTGCCAGCAGCCAACACACTAGTCCGGGGGAGACCCAGTACTTC. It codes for CASSQHTSPGETQYF. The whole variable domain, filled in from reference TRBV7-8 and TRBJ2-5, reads GAGVSQSPRYKVAKRGQDVALRCDPISGHVSLFWYQQALGQGPEFLTYFQNEAQLDKSGLPSDRFFAERPEGSVSTLKIQRTQQEDSAVYLCASSQHTSPGETQYFGPGTRLLVL.

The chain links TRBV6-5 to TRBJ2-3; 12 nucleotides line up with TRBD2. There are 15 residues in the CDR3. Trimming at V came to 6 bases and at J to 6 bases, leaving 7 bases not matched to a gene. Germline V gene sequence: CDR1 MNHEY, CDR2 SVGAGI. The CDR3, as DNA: TGTGCCAGCAGCAGACTAGCGGGGGCGGCGGATACGCAGTATTTT. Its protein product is CASSRLAGAADTQYF.

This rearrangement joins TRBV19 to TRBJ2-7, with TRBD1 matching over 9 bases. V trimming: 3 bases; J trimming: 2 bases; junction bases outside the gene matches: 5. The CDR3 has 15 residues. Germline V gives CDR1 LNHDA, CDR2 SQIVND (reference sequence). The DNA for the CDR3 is TGTGCCAGTAGTATTAGGGGACAGGGACCCTACGAGCAGTACTTC. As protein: CASSIRGQGPYEQYF.

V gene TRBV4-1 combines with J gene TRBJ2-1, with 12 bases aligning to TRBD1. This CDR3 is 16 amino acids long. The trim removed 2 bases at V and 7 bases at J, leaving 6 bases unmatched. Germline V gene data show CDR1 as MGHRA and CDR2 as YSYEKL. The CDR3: CASSQKGTGGVNEQFF. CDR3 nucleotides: TGCGCCAGCAGCCAAAAAGGGACAGGGGGCGTGAATGAGCAGTTCTTC.

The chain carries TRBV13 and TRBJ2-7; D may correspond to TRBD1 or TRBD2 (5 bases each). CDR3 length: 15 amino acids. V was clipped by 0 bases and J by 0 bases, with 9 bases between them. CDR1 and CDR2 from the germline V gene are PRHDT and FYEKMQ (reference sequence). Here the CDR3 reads CASSLGLGPSYEQYF. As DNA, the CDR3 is TGTGCCAGCAGCTTAGGTCTGGGACCCTCCTACGAGCAGTACTTC.

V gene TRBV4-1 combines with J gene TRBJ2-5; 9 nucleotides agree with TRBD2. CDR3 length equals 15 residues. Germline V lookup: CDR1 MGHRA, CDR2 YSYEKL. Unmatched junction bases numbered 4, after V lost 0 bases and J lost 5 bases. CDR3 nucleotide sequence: TGCGCCAGCAGCCAAGATGCGGGAGGGCCTGAGACCCAGTACTTC. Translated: CASSQDAGGPETQYF.